The 22 T cell receptor beta chains below come from one sample, sequenced in a study of blood T cell repertoires in COVID-19 (dated by TCRdb to the early 2020s). The protocol used for the library was the immunoSEQ multiplex PCR assay. The immuneACCESS repertoire file appears here via TCRdb, limited to in-frame rearrangements. These files lack a portion of the clones; in checked studies, under half of the deficit traces to unresolved V genes, and the cause of the others is not known. Here the sample has about 81,000 clones; roughly four fifths occur a single time. The ten top clones hold less than 8.5% of the sample. The specimen sequenced was peripheral blood. The source of these receptors is a human donor in a cohort sampled during active COVID-19.

V usage is TRBV5-4 and J usage is TRBJ1-1, with TRBD1 as a possible D gene (6 bases). CDR1 and CDR2 from the germline V gene are SGHNT and YYREEE (reference sequence). The CDR3 has 15 residues. The V and J ends lost 1 base and 3 bases respectively, with 13 bases between them. The DNA for the CDR3 is TGTGCCAGCAGCTTGTTCGACAGGACCTACACTGAAGCTTTCTTT. Protein sequence: CASSLFDRTYTEAFF.

The chain links TRBV29-1 to TRBJ1-1; a possible D gene is TRBD1 (6 bases). Per the germline V gene, CDR1 is SQVTM and CDR2 is ANQGSEA. This CDR3 is 13 amino acids long. Trimming removed 6 bases from V and 5 bases from J, with 16 bases in between. The CDR3: CSVADSHGTEAFF. The CDR3 DNA reads as TGCAGCGTCGCGGACAGCCATGGAACTGAAGCTTTCTTT.

The rearrangement joins TRBV30 to TRBJ1-6; D remains ambiguous. CDR1 is GTSNPN and CDR2 is SVGIG in the germline V gene (reference sequence). The CDR3 has 14 amino acids. Trimming removed 0 bases from V and 5 bases from J, with 8 bases in between. This CDR3 reads CAWSVRGDNSPLHF. In nucleotides, the CDR3 is TGTGCCTGGAGTGTACGGGGTGATAATTCACCCCTCCACTTT.

The chain's CDR3 is CTSSQDYGGRQPQHF. As DNA, the CDR3 is TGCACCAGCAGCCAAGATTATGGAGGGAGACAGCCCCAGCATTTT. V usage is TRBV1 and J usage is TRBJ1-5. TRBV1 is an annotated pseudogene. This CDR3 is 15 amino acids long.

The V gene is TRBV7-2, the J gene TRBJ1-5; TRBD1 is a possible D gene (6 bases). Trimming stripped 5 bases from V and 1 base from J, with 12 bases between. The CDR3 length is 15 residues. The germline V gene has CDR1 SGHTA and CDR2 FQGNSA. CDR3 loop: CASSQTGQSNQPQHF. In nucleotides, the CDR3 is TGTGCCAGCAGCCAAACAGGGCAGAGCAATCAGCCCCAGCATTTT.

CDR3 sequence (DNA): TGTGCCAGCCACGGGGCAGGGGGCATCGAGCAGTACTTC. This encodes CASHGAGGIEQYF. V and J are TRBV19 and TRBJ2-7; TRBD1 matches 8 bases. CDR1 is LNHDA, CDR2 SQIVND, per germline (reference sequence). Trimming at V came to 9 bases and at J to 6 bases, leaving 10 bases not matched to a gene. The CDR3 totals 13 residues.

The V call is TRBV6-2 or TRBV6-3, the J call TRBJ2-3; 10 nucleotides align to TRBD2. The V segment lost 0 bases and the J segment 3 bases; nucleotides outside the gene matches: 9. This CDR3 spans 18 amino acids. Germline loops: CDR1 MNHEY, CDR2 SVGEGT. CDR3 amino acids: CASSYSKAAGGQTDTQYF. CDR3 DNA sequence: TGTGCCAGCAGTTACTCGAAAGCAGCGGGGGGGCAGACAGATACGCAGTATTTT.

CDR3 loop: CASSFQPGGNLLTQYF. The CDR3 DNA sequence: TGTGCCAGCAGTTTCCAACCCGGGGGGAACCTTCTCACGCAGTATTTT. This rearrangement joins TRBV6-5 to TRBJ2-3; 7 bases match TRBD2. This CDR3 spans 16 amino acids. The V segment lost 4 bases and the J segment 9 bases; nucleotides outside the gene matches: 16. Germline CDR1 MNHEY, CDR2 SVGAGI.

This clone was detected once. This chain links TRBV7-9 with TRBJ2-1, with 7 bases matching TRBD1. This CDR3 spans 17 amino acids. The trim removed 3 bases at V and 4 bases at J, leaving 12 bases unmatched. Per germline, CDR1 SEHNR and CDR2 FQNEAQ (reference sequence). DNA of the CDR3: TGTGCCAGCAGCTTCCCCCTGACAGGGATTTTATACAATGAGCAGTTCTTC. Its protein is CASSFPLTGILYNEQFF.

The chain's CDR3 is CASGLGTGGSGNTIYF. CDR3 nucleotide sequence: TGTGCCAGCGGCCTAGGGACAGGCGGCTCTGGAAACACCATATATTTT. The J gene is TRBJ1-3, the V gene TRBV25-1, with 8 nucleotides matching TRBD1. J lost 0 bases, V lost 8 bases, and 9 bases had no gene match. The germline V gene encodes CDR1 MGHDK and CDR2 SYGVNS. CDR3 size: 16 residues.

V and J are TRBV6-1 and TRBJ2-7; the D gene is possibly TRBD1 (5 bases). The germline gives CDR1 MNHNS, CDR2 SASEGT. The CDR3 is 14 residues long. Trimming pared 1 base from V and 1 base from J, leaving 8 bases between. CDR3 coding DNA: TGTGCCAGCAGTGAAGGGACACTTTCCTACGAGCAGTACTTC. It codes for CASSEGTLSYEQYF.

This chain joins TRBV5-1 and TRBJ2-3; 9 bases agree with TRBD2. The V segment lost 5 bases and the J segment 9 bases; nucleotides outside the gene matches: 13. The germline gives CDR1 SGHRS, CDR2 YFSETQ. The CDR3 contains 15 residues. In DNA form, the CDR3 reads TGCGCCAGCAGTCAGTTTGCGGGGGGGCAGAGAACGCAGTATTTT. This codes for CASSQFAGGQRTQYF.

This sequence joins TRBV6-5 and TRBJ2-7; 8 bases are a match to TRBD1. Germline loops: CDR1 MNHEY, CDR2 SVGAGI. Trimming took 5 bases from V and 3 from J; bases not matched to a gene: 6. This CDR3 is 14 amino acids long. CDR3 in DNA: TGTGCCAGCAGTACAGGACAGGGAAACTACGAGCAGTACTTC. This translates into CASSTGQGNYEQYF.

The V call is TRBV15, the J call TRBJ1-1, with 7 bases lining up with TRBD1. Germline trimming cut 0 bases from V and 4 bases from J; bases unmatched to any gene: 5. The CDR3 sequence is 15 residues long. Looked up from germline, CDR1 is LNHNV and CDR2 is YYDKDF (reference sequence). The DNA of the CDR3 is TGTGCCACCAGCAGAGATGGCAGGGGGTTCACTGAAGCTTTCTTT. This translates into CATSRDGRGFTEAFF.

V and J are TRBV3-1 (or the pseudogene TRBV3-2) and TRBJ2-4; D is possibly TRBD2 (5 bases). Per germline, CDR1 LGHDT and CDR2 YNNKEL (reference sequence). V was cut by 4 bases and J by 0 bases, with 10 bases left in between. The CDR3 is 15 amino acids. The CDR3 reads CASSRGSLAKNIQYF. CDR3 sequence (DNA): TGTGCCAGCAGCCGAGGGAGTCTAGCCAAAAACATTCAGTACTTC.

V usage is TRBV9 and J usage is TRBJ2-3; 8 bases align to TRBD1. CDR1 and CDR2 (germline): SGDLS, YYNGEE. The J segment lost 5 bases and the V segment lost 4 bases, leaving 6 bases of the junction unmatched. The CDR3 has 14 amino acids. CDR3 DNA: TGTGCCAGCAGCCTCCGGACAGGGAAAGATACGCAGTATTTT. Its translation: CASSLRTGKDTQYF.

V is TRBV7-9 and J is TRBJ2-2; 7 bases fit TRBD1. CDR3 size: 18 residues. Germline V lookup: CDR1 SEHNR, CDR2 FQNEAQ (reference sequence). The junction had 16 bases not matched to a gene; V was cut back by 7 bases and J by 2 bases. The CDR3 DNA reads as TGTGCCAGCAACCCTTTCCTCCGGACAGGCTATAACACCGGGGAGCTGTTTTTT. Its translation is CASNPFLRTGYNTGELFF.

CDR3 nucleotide sequence: TGTGCCAGCAGCCTAGCTAGCACAGATACGCAGTATTTT. Translation: CASSLASTDTQYF. The chain employs TRBV3-1 (or the pseudogene TRBV3-2) and TRBJ2-3; D uncertain. This CDR3 comprises 13 residues. Trimming left V 4 bases short and J 0 bases short, with 5 bases between. The germline CDR1 and CDR2 sequences are LGHDT and YNNKEL (reference sequence).

Written as DNA, the CDR3 is TGTGCCAGCAGTTGGTACGGGACAGGGAAGACCCAGTACTTC. Translating it yields CASSWYGTGKTQYF. V gene TRBV6-5 combines with J gene TRBJ2-5, with 9 bases matching TRBD1. The junction had 6 bases not matched to a gene; V was cut back by 4 bases and J by 6 bases. Germline CDR1 MNHEY, CDR2 SVGAGI. The CDR3 extends over 14 amino acids.

The chain couples TRBV30 to TRBJ2-7; possible D gene TRBD2, 6 bases. CDR1 GTSNPN and CDR2 SVGIG come from the germline V gene (reference sequence). The CDR3 covers 13 residues. V lost 2 bases and J 6 bases, leaving 14 bases between the germline ends. CDR3 bases: TGTGCCTGGAGTACGGGGGAAGGACGCGAGCAGTACTTC. This gives the protein CAWSTGEGREQYF. The full variable domain, in which reference TRBV30 and TRBJ2-7 provide the parts outside the CDR3, is SQTIHQWPATLVQPVGSPLSLECTVEGTSNPNLYWYRQAAGRGLQLLFYSVGIGQISSEVPQNLSASRPQDRQFILSSKKLLLSDSGFYLCAWSTGEGREQYFGPGTRLTVT.

A note on this clone: At one end, the junction sequence differs from germline, possibly due to a read error. The chain links TRBV7-7 to TRBJ1-6; tentative D call: TRBD1 (6 bases). The CDR3 runs 13 residues. In germline, CDR1 is SSHAT, CDR2 FNYEAQ (reference sequence). The CDR3 is CASSLGGQSPLHF. CDR3 DNA: TGTGCTAGCAGCTTAGGGGGGCAGTCACCCCTCCACTTT.

Turning to this clone: No conserved phenylalanine or tryptophan ends this CDR3, so it is likely a read error. The limits of the CDR3 on the DNA are not certain, so only TCRdb's listed CDR3 is given. This chain links TRBV2 with TRBJ1-2; the D call TRBD1 from the table was never checked on the DNA. Germline V gene sequence: CDR1 SNHLY, CDR2 FYNNEI. Including both end residues, the CDR3 is 13 amino acids long. This chain's CDR3 is CASSVTPEGQGIG.